The entry below describes one TCR beta chain. CDR3 length: 13 residues. Germline trimming cut 6 bases from V and 5 bases from J; bases unmatched to any gene: 8. The V gene's germline CDR1 is DFQATT and CDR2 SNEGSKA (reference sequence). MiXCR, run by TCRdb on the 5' RACE reads, gives a single entry per CDR3 protein. Of 550,000 to 600,000 distinct CDR3 sequences in the sample, roughly 22% were seen once. This specimen comes from a study of T-cell memory formation after mild COVID-19. The specimen was PBMCs or a T cell subset sorted from them (not recorded which). This sequence was found in an adult woman who had mild COVID-19 (a few samples of this study predate the infection). Cell type and time point are not known. This chain connects TRBV20-1 to TRBJ2-7, with 9 bases that match TRBD1. The CDR3 protein is CSARTGEVHEQYF. Here the CDR3 DNA reads TGCAGTGCCCGGACAGGGGAGGTCCACGAGCAGTACTTC.